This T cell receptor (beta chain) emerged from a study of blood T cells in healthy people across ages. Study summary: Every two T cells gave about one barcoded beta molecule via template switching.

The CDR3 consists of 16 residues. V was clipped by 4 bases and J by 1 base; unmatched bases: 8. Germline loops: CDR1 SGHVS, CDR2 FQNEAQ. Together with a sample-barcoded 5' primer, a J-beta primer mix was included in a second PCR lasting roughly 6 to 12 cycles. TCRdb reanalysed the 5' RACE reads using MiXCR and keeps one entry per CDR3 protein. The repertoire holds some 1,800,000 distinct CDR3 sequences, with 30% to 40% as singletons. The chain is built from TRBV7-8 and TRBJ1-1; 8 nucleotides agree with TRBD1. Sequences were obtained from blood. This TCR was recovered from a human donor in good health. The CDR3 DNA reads TGTGCCAGCAGCTATGGCCAGGACAGGGCGAACACTGAAGCTTTCTTT. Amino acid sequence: CASSYGQDRANTEAFF. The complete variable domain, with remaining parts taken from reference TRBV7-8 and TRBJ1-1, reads GAGVSQSPRYKVAKRGQDVALRCDPISGHVSLFWYQQALGQGPEFLTYFQNEAQLDKSGLPSDRFFAERPEGSVSTLKIQRTQQEDSAVYLCASSYGQDRANTEAFFGQGTRLTVV.